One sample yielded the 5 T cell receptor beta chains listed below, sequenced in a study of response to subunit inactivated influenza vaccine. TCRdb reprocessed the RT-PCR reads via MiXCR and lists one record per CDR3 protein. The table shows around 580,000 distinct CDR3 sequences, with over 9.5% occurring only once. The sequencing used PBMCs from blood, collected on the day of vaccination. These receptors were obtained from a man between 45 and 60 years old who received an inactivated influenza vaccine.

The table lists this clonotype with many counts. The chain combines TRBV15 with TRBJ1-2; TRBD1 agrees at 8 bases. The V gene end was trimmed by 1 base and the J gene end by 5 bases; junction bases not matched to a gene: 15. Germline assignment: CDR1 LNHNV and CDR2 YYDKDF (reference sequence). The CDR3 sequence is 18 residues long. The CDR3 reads CATSRGDLAGGFLYGYTF. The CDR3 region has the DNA TGTGCCACCAGCAGAGGAGACTTGGCAGGGGGCTTTTTGTATGGCTACACCTTC.

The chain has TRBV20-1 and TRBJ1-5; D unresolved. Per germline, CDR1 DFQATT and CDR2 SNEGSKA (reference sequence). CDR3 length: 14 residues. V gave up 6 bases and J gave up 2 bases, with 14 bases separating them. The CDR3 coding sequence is TGCAGTGCCTCGGACGGGCCCCGCAATCAGCCCCAGCATTTT. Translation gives CSASDGPRNQPQHF.

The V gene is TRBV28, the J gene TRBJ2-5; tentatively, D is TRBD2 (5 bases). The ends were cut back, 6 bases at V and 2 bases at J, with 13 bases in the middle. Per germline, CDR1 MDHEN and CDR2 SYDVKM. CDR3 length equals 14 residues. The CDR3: CASRGLAQQETQYF. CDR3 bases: TGTGCCAGCAGGGGTCTAGCCCAGCAAGAGACCCAGTACTTC.

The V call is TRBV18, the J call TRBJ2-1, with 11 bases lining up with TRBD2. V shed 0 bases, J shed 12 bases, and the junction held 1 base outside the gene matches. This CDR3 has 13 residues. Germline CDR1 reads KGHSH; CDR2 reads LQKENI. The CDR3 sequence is CASSPPSGRAQFF. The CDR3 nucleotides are TGTGCCAGCTCACCACCTAGCGGGAGGGCGCAGTTCTTC.

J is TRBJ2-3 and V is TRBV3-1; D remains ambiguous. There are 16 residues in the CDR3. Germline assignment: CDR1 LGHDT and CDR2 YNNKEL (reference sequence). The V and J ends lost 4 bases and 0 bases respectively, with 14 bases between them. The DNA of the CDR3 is TGTGCCAGCAGCCCCCGGGCGGCCGCTAGCACAGATACGCAGTATTTT. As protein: CASSPRAAASTDTQYF.